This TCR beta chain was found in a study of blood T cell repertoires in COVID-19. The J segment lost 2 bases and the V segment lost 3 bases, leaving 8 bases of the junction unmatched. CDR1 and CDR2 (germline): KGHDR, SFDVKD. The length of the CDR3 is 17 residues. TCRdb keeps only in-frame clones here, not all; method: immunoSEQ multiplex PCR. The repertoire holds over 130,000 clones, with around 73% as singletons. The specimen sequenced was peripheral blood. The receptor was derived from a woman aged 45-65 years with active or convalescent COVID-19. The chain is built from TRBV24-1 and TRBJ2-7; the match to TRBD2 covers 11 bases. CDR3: CATSDLTPSGGPYEQYF. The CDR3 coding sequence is TGTGCCACCAGTGATCTTACCCCTAGCGGGGGGCCCTACGAGCAGTACTTC.